These T cell receptor beta chains were read from a single sample in a study of T cell repertoires in cytomegalovirus infection. In TCRdb, the reads were re-called with MiXCR into one record per CDR3 protein. The data show more than 400,000 distinct CDR3 sequences, more than 20% seen once. Sequences were obtained from PBMCs. These receptors were collected from a human donor in good health (CMV status not recorded). Some clones in this sample may be carry-over from other donors' samples. Both conserved end residues are part of each CDR3. The D gene is left open where the match is weak. Clone size is stated in some rows and not others, as once, few, many or a class when expanded.

TRBV10-3	17	TRBJ2-7	TRBD1	few	CAISESPPGTEFYEQYF	TGTGCCATCAGTGAGTCTCCTCCCGGGACAGAGTTTTACGAGCAGTACTTC
TRBV7-2	17	TRBJ1-4	-	many	CASSSPRRFGGGEKLFF	TGTGCCAGCAGCTCACCCCGGCGTTTTGGGGGAGGAGAAAAACTGTTTTTT
TRBV18	14	TRBJ1-6	-	-	CASSLQGNNSPLHF	TGTGCCAGCTCACTTCAGGGAAATAATTCACCCCTCCACTTT
TRBV12-3/TRBV12-4	12	TRBJ2-7	TRBD2	-	CASSLGGGSLYF	TGTGCCAGCAGTTTAGGAGGCGGGAGCCTTTACTTC
TRBV7-2	16	TRBJ2-3	TRBD2	many	CASSSRLAGGSDTQYF	TGTGCCAGCAGCTCCCGACTAGCGGGAGGGTCGGATACGCAGTATTTT
TRBV9	18	TRBJ2-1	TRBD2	-	CASSVGSGRAIIHNEQFF	TGTGCCAGCAGCGTAGGTAGCGGGAGGGCCATTATTCACAATGAGCAGTTCTTC
TRBV29-1	9	TRBJ1-2	-	few	CSVDPRNTF	TGCAGCGTTGACCCCCGAAACACCTTC
TRBV19	16	TRBJ1-5	-	-	CASSISRTQSNQPQHF	TGTGCCAGTAGTATTTCCCGGACACAGAGCAATCAGCCCCAGCATTTT
TRBV29-1	15	TRBJ2-2	-	-	CSVEDRRINTGELFF	TGCAGCGTTGAAGATCGACGGATTAACACCGGGGAGCTGTTTTTT
TRBV29-1	12	TRBJ1-1	TRBD1	-	CSVATGATEAFF	TGCAGCGTGGCAACAGGGGCCACTGAAGCTTTCTTT
TRBV11-2	13	TRBJ2-1	-	few	CASSLQLDNEQFF	TGTGCCAGCAGCTTACAACTAGACAATGAGCAGTTCTTC
TRBV6-5	14	TRBJ2-7	TRBD1	few	CASRRETGGPEQYF	TGTGCCAGCAGAAGGGAGACAGGGGGCCCCGAGCAGTACTTC
TRBV4-2	18	TRBJ2-2	-	few	CASSQDAGFNANTGELFF	TGTGCCAGCAGCCAAGATGCCGGCTTCAACGCGAACACCGGGGAGCTGTTTTTT
TRBV19	14	TRBJ1-5	-	few	CASSIVADNQPQHF	TGTGCCAGTAGTATTGTGGCAGACAATCAGCCCCAGCATTTT
TRBV13	15	TRBJ2-5	TRBD1	-	CASSPHRGRQETQYF	TGTGCCAGCAGTCCCCACAGGGGACGCCAAGAGACCCAGTACTTC
TRBV4-3	16	TRBJ2-7	TRBD2	once	CASSQDHGRGPYEQYF	TGCGCCAGCAGCCAAGACCACGGGAGGGGCCCCTACGAGCAGTACTTC